These 5 T cell receptor beta chains were sequenced from one sample in a study of molecular identifiers for immune sequencing clone quantification. Via MiXCR, TCRdb re-called the PCR reads, giving one row per CDR3 protein. The table lists about 640,000 distinct CDR3 sequences, 15% to 20% of them singletons. Sequencing was performed on naive CD8+ T cells from blood, with Jurkat cell RNA spiked in. Stated subset: FACS-sorted CD8+CD4-CCR7+CD45RA+ naive T cells. The receptors stem from a human donor in good health. Some libraries in this study had Jurkat cell RNA spiked in.

This clonotype occurred many times. The chain couples TRBV13 to TRBJ1-1; D is ambiguous. There are 12 residues in the CDR3. Germline CDR1 PRHDT, CDR2 FYEKMQ (reference sequence). V lost 3 bases, J lost 1 base, and 3 bases lay in between. CDR3 residues: CASSFENTEAFF. In DNA, the CDR3 is TGTGCCAGCAGCTTCGAGAACACTGAAGCTTTCTTT.

The table lists this clonotype with many counts. The chain couples TRBV5-1 to TRBJ1-2; tentatively, D is TRBD1 (6 bases). The CDR3 consists of 16 residues. V was clipped by 4 bases and J by 5 bases, with 21 bases between them. Germline CDR1 and CDR2: SGHRS and YFSETQ. The CDR3, as DNA: TGCGCCAGCAGCAAGTATTCCGATACAGGGAGATATGGCTACACCTTC. It translates to CASSKYSDTGRYGYTF.

The rearrangement joins TRBV27 to TRBJ2-7, with D possibly matching TRBD2 (6 bases). The CDR3 is 14 amino acids. Per germline, CDR1 MNHEY and CDR2 SMNVEV (reference sequence). Trimming left V 4 bases short and J 7 bases short, with 17 bases between. The CDR3 protein is CASSWGTDYGEQYF. In DNA, the CDR3 is TGTGCCAGCAGTTGGGGGACTGACTATGGGGAGCAGTACTTC.

The genes are TRBV28 and TRBJ1-4; D unresolved. The CDR3 runs 13 residues. Germline V gene lookup returns CDR1 MDHEN and CDR2 SYDVKM. V gave up 6 bases and J gave up 5 bases, with 10 bases separating them. CDR3 coding DNA: TGTGCCAGCAGCGGGGAGGAGAATGAAAAACTGTTTTTT. Its protein product is CASSGEENEKLFF.

This clonotype has at least ten counts. The gene calls are TRBV6-6 and TRBJ2-7; TRBD1 agrees at 9 bases. The V gene's germline CDR1 is MNHNY and CDR2 SVGAGI (reference sequence). The V gene end was trimmed by 6 bases and the J gene end by 4 bases; junction bases not matched to a gene: 10. CDR3 length: 15 residues. DNA for the CDR3: TGTGCCAGCAGCCGGACAGGGGCGGATTCATACGAGCAGTACTTC. This codes for CASSRTGADSYEQYF.